These T cell receptor beta chains were read from a single sample in a study of shared clonotypes between healthy human individuals. Clones were sequenced by immunoSEQ multiplex PCR, and TCRdb holds only the in-frame ones, with some missing. In the table there are about 2,500,000 clones, around 90% of which are singletons. Specimen: naive CD4+ T cells sorted from blood. These receptors originate from a man aged 18 to 29 in good health. Each CDR3 is given with its conserved first and last residue. A D gene is named only where the DNA matches it firmly. Size is stated for part of the rows, as once, few or many counts, or as a class when the clone is expanded.

D gene: NA
clone size: NA
J gene: TRBJ1-3
V gene: TRBV7-2
CDR3 DNA: TGTGCCAGCAGCTTTCGGTTTTCTAACTCTGGAAACACCATATATTTT
CDR3 protein: CASSFRFSNSGNTIYF

D gene: NA
clone size: NA
J gene: TRBJ1-5
V gene: TRBV28
CDR3 DNA: TGTGCCAGCAGCTCCGATAGCAATCAGCCCCAGCATTTT
CDR3 protein: CASSSDSNQPQHF

D gene: TRBD2
clone size: NA
J gene: TRBJ2-5
V gene: TRBV15
CDR3 DNA: TGTGCCACCAGCCGGAGTAGCGGGGTATTAAAAGAGACCCAGTACTTC
CDR3 protein: CATSRSSGVLKETQYF

D gene: NA
clone size: once
J gene: TRBJ1-3
V gene: TRBV30
CDR3 DNA: TGTGCCTGGAGTCCTTCTAGTGGAAACACCATATATTTT
CDR3 protein: CAWSPSSGNTIYF

D gene: TRBD2
clone size: NA
J gene: TRBJ2-1
V gene: TRBV7-3
CDR3 DNA: TGTGCCAGCAGCCCCGGGGGGGCGCCGAACTCCTACAATGAGCAGTTCTTC
CDR3 protein: CASSPGGAPNSYNEQFF

D gene: NA
clone size: once
J gene: TRBJ2-7
V gene: TRBV6-5
CDR3 DNA: TGTGCCAGCAGTACTCGGCACGAGCAGTACTTC
CDR3 protein: CASSTRHEQYF

D gene: TRBD1
clone size: NA
J gene: TRBJ2-5
V gene: TRBV12-5
CDR3 DNA: TGTGCTAGTGGGGCGGGACAGGGAGAAGAGACCCAGTACTTC
CDR3 protein: CASGAGQGEETQYF

D gene: NA
clone size: NA
J gene: TRBJ1-2
V gene: TRBV7-9
CDR3 DNA: TGTGCCAGCAGCTCCGGGACGGTCTTGCACTATGGCTACACCTTC
CDR3 protein: CASSSGTVLHYGYTF

D gene: NA
clone size: NA
J gene: TRBJ1-1
V gene: TRBV30
CDR3 DNA: TGTGCCTGGAACCGGAGGGGGGAAGCTTTCTTT
CDR3 protein: CAWNRRGEAFF

D gene: NA
clone size: NA
J gene: TRBJ1-1
V gene: TRBV7-8
CDR3 DNA: TGTGCCAGCAGCTTAGTGGGGAGTACTGAAGCTTTCTTT
CDR3 protein: CASSLVGSTEAFF

D gene: NA
clone size: once
J gene: TRBJ2-7
V gene: TRBV23-1
CDR3 DNA: TGCGCCAGCAGTCAACTAGGGGGGTGGGCATCGTACGAGCAGTACTTC
CDR3 protein: CASSQLGGWASYEQYF

D gene: NA
clone size: NA
J gene: TRBJ2-2
V gene: TRBV27
CDR3 DNA: TGTGCCAGCAGTTTAGCGGGACCGAACACCGGGGAGCTGTTTTTT
CDR3 protein: CASSLAGPNTGELFF

D gene: NA
clone size: NA
J gene: TRBJ1-3
V gene: TRBV6-5
CDR3 DNA: TGTGCCAGCAGTTACTCCAGGAACGGAAACACCATATATTTT
CDR3 protein: CASSYSRNGNTIYF

D gene: NA
clone size: NA
J gene: TRBJ1-1
V gene: TRBV6-5
CDR3 DNA: TGTGCCACCCAACGGGGGGCGAACACTGAAGCTTTCTTT
CDR3 protein: CATQRGANTEAFF

D gene: NA
clone size: NA
J gene: TRBJ2-3
V gene: TRBV5-8
CDR3 DNA: TGTGCCAGCAGCTTGAGAGGAGGGCGGTCTCGCACAGATACGCAGTATTTT
CDR3 protein: CASSLRGGRSRTDTQYF

D gene: NA
clone size: NA
J gene: TRBJ2-3
V gene: TRBV5-1
CDR3 DNA: TGCGCCAGCAGCTTGGAGGTCGGACAGCGCACAGATACGCAGTATTTT
CDR3 protein: CASSLEVGQRTDTQYF

D gene: NA
clone size: NA
J gene: TRBJ2-7
V gene: TRBV6-5
CDR3 DNA: TGTGCCAGCAGTCCTCCCACAGTTTCCTACGAGCAGTACTTC
CDR3 protein: CASSPPTVSYEQYF

D gene: TRBD1
clone size: NA
J gene: TRBJ2-6
V gene: TRBV27
CDR3 DNA: TGTGCCAGCAGTAGACAGGGGGCGCCCAACGTCCTGACTTTC
CDR3 protein: CASSRQGAPNVLTF

D gene: NA
clone size: NA
J gene: TRBJ2-3
V gene: TRBV11-2
CDR3 DNA: TGTGCCAGCAGCACATGGGGCACAGATACGCAGTATTTT
CDR3 protein: CASSTWGTDTQYF

D gene: NA
clone size: once
J gene: TRBJ1-1
V gene: TRBV6-5
CDR3 DNA: TGTGCCAGCTCTCCAGGGCACATGAACACTGAAGCTTTCTTT
CDR3 protein: CASSPGHMNTEAFF

D gene: NA
clone size: few
J gene: TRBJ1-5
V gene: TRBV19
CDR3 DNA: TGTGCCAGTAGTGGTATGGCGTCTTGGAATCAGCCCCAGCATTTT
CDR3 protein: CASSGMASWNQPQHF

D gene: TRBD1
clone size: NA
J gene: TRBJ2-2
V gene: TRBV6-5
CDR3 DNA: TGTGCCAGCATGAGAGGGGGCCCGGGCACCGGGGAGCTGTTTTTT
CDR3 protein: CASMRGGPGTGELFF

D gene: TRBD2
clone size: NA
J gene: TRBJ2-5
V gene: TRBV27
CDR3 DNA: TGTGCCAGCAGTTCCCTGACTAGCGGCCTAGGGGCCCAGTACTTC
CDR3 protein: CASSSLTSGLGAQYF

D gene: TRBD1
clone size: once
J gene: TRBJ2-1
V gene: TRBV28
CDR3 DNA: TGTGCCAGCAGTTTTCTCGAGACAGGGGCTCTCAATGAGCAGTTCTTC
CDR3 protein: CASSFLETGALNEQFF

D gene: NA
clone size: NA
J gene: TRBJ2-3
V gene: TRBV11-2
CDR3 DNA: TGTGCCAGCAGCTGGGGGGCGGGGAAAAGCACAGATACGCAGTATTTT
CDR3 protein: CASSWGAGKSTDTQYF

D gene: NA
clone size: NA
J gene: TRBJ2-2
V gene: TRBV2
CDR3 DNA: TGTGCCAGCGGGGGGCAAGCGGGACCCACCGGGGAGCTGTTTTTT
CDR3 protein: CASGGQAGPTGELFF

D gene: TRBD1
clone size: NA
J gene: TRBJ1-2
V gene: TRBV25-1
CDR3 DNA: TGTGCCAGCAGTGAATTTGGGACAGGGTATGGCTACACCTTC
CDR3 protein: CASSEFGTGYGYTF

D gene: NA
clone size: NA
J gene: TRBJ2-7
V gene: TRBV7-2
CDR3 DNA: TGTGCCAGCGGCGCCGGGCAAGGACCTTCCTACGAGCAGTACTTC
CDR3 protein: CASGAGQGPSYEQYF

D gene: TRBD1
clone size: few
J gene: TRBJ2-3
V gene: TRBV7-9
CDR3 DNA: TGTGCCAGCAGCACCGGGACAGGGGGATGGGATACGCAGTATTTT
CDR3 protein: CASSTGTGGWDTQYF

D gene: NA
clone size: NA
J gene: TRBJ1-2
V gene: TRBV27
CDR3 DNA: TGTGCCAGCAGTTTAGGGGGCGGCTATGGCTACACCTTC
CDR3 protein: CASSLGGGYGYTF

D gene: TRBD2
clone size: NA
J gene: TRBJ2-2
V gene: TRBV7-9
CDR3 DNA: TGTGCCAGCAGCTTGCCCTTTGAGCGGGGAGGCACCGGGGAGCTGTTTTTT
CDR3 protein: CASSLPFERGGTGELFF

D gene: NA
clone size: NA
J gene: TRBJ1-4
V gene: TRBV11-3
CDR3 DNA: TGTGCCAGCAGCTCCGGACCAAATGAAAAACTGTTTTTT
CDR3 protein: CASSSGPNEKLFF

D gene: TRBD2
clone size: NA
J gene: TRBJ2-7
V gene: TRBV18
CDR3 DNA: TGTGCCAGCTCACCAATTACCGGGACTAGCGGGAAACACGAGCAGTACTTC
CDR3 protein: CASSPITGTSGKHEQYF

D gene: NA
clone size: NA
J gene: TRBJ1-1
V gene: TRBV10-3
CDR3 DNA: TGTGCCATCAGTTCTACAAGTATGAACACTGAAGCTTTCTTT
CDR3 protein: CAISSTSMNTEAFF

D gene: TRBD1
clone size: NA
J gene: TRBJ1-5
V gene: TRBV5-1
CDR3 DNA: TGCGCCAGCAGCACGGGACAGGACAATCAGCCCCAGCATTTT
CDR3 protein: CASSTGQDNQPQHF

D gene: TRBD2
clone size: NA
J gene: TRBJ2-1
V gene: TRBV7-2
CDR3 DNA: TGTGCCAGCAGCCCACCGGGACTAGCGGGAGTAAATGAGCAGTTCTTC
CDR3 protein: CASSPPGLAGVNEQFF

D gene: NA
clone size: NA
J gene: TRBJ1-2
V gene: TRBV7-2
CDR3 DNA: TGTGCCAGCAGCGCAGACAAAGCTTCTAACTATGGCTACACCTTC
CDR3 protein: CASSADKASNYGYTF

D gene: TRBD1
clone size: NA
J gene: TRBJ1-3
V gene: TRBV6-5
CDR3 DNA: TGTGCCAGCAGTACGACAGGGGGCCGAAACACCATATATTTT
CDR3 protein: CASSTTGGRNTIYF

D gene: NA
clone size: NA
J gene: TRBJ2-3
V gene: TRBV7-2
CDR3 DNA: TGTGCCAGCAGCCCATTAGATACGCAGTATTTT
CDR3 protein: CASSPLDTQYF

D gene: NA
clone size: NA
J gene: TRBJ2-7
V gene: TRBV19
CDR3 DNA: TGTGCCAGTAGTATAGAGGGTACAGGGAAAGCGAAACAGTACTTC
CDR3 protein: CASSIEGTGKAKQYF

D gene: NA
clone size: NA
J gene: TRBJ1-1
V gene: TRBV4-1
CDR3 DNA: TGCGCCAGCAGCCAACGTTTACAGAGCATGAACACTGAAGCTTTCTTT
CDR3 protein: CASSQRLQSMNTEAFF

D gene: NA
clone size: NA
J gene: TRBJ1-2
V gene: TRBV21-1
CDR3 DNA: TGTGCCGGGAACAGGGAAGGCTACACCTTC
CDR3 protein: CAGNREGYTF

D gene: TRBD1
clone size: NA
J gene: TRBJ1-2
V gene: TRBV2
CDR3 DNA: TGTGCCAGCAGACCCCAGGGGGCGGGGTATGGCTACACCTTC
CDR3 protein: CASRPQGAGYGYTF

D gene: NA
clone size: NA
J gene: TRBJ2-7
V gene: TRBV5-1
CDR3 DNA: TGCGCCAGCAGCTTGGCCGGGGCTAGTATCTACGAGCAGTACTTC
CDR3 protein: CASSLAGASIYEQYF

D gene: NA
clone size: NA
J gene: TRBJ2-2
V gene: TRBV5-1
CDR3 DNA: TGCGCCAGCCGGCCGGGACCGTCGAACACCGGGGAGCTGTTTTTT
CDR3 protein: CASRPGPSNTGELFF

D gene: NA
clone size: NA
J gene: TRBJ1-3
V gene: TRBV11-2
CDR3 DNA: TGTGCCAGCAGCTTAGTGGGGAGCTGGACGGTTCGAAACACCATATATTTT
CDR3 protein: CASSLVGSWTVRNTIYF